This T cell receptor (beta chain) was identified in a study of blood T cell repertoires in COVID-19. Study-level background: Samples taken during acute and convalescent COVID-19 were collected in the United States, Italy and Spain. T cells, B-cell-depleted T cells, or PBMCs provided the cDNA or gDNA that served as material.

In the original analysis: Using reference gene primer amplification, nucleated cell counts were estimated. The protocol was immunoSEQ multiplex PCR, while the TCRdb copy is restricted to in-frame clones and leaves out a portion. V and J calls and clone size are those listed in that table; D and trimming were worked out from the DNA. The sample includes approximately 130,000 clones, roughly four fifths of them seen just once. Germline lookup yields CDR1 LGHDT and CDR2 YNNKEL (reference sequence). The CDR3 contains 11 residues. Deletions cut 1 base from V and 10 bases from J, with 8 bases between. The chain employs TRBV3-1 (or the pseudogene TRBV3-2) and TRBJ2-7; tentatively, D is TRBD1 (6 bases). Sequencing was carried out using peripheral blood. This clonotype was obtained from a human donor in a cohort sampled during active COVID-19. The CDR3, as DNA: TGTGCCAGCAGCCAAGCAGGGGCCCAGTACTTC. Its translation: CASSQAGAQYF.